The T cell receptor beta chain under discussion was sequenced for a study of identical twins. The CDR3 runs to 14 residues. Germline lookup yields CDR1 MGHRA and CDR2 YSYEKL. V was clipped by 4 bases and J by 5 bases, with 14 bases between them. MiXCR, run by TCRdb on the 5' RACE reads, gives a single entry per CDR3 protein. The sample lists about 660,000 distinct CDR3 sequences, 8% to 9% occurring once. These sequences were also reported in another study, on yellow fever vaccine responses in identical twins.

The J gene is TRBJ2-5, the V gene TRBV4-1, with D perhaps matching TRBD1 (6 bases). The sequence came from a woman between 18 and 29 years old in good health. The sample was PBMCs. In DNA, the CDR3 is TGCGCCAGCAGCCCCACTAGGGGGTACGAGACCCAGTACTTC. Protein product: CASSPTRGYETQYF.